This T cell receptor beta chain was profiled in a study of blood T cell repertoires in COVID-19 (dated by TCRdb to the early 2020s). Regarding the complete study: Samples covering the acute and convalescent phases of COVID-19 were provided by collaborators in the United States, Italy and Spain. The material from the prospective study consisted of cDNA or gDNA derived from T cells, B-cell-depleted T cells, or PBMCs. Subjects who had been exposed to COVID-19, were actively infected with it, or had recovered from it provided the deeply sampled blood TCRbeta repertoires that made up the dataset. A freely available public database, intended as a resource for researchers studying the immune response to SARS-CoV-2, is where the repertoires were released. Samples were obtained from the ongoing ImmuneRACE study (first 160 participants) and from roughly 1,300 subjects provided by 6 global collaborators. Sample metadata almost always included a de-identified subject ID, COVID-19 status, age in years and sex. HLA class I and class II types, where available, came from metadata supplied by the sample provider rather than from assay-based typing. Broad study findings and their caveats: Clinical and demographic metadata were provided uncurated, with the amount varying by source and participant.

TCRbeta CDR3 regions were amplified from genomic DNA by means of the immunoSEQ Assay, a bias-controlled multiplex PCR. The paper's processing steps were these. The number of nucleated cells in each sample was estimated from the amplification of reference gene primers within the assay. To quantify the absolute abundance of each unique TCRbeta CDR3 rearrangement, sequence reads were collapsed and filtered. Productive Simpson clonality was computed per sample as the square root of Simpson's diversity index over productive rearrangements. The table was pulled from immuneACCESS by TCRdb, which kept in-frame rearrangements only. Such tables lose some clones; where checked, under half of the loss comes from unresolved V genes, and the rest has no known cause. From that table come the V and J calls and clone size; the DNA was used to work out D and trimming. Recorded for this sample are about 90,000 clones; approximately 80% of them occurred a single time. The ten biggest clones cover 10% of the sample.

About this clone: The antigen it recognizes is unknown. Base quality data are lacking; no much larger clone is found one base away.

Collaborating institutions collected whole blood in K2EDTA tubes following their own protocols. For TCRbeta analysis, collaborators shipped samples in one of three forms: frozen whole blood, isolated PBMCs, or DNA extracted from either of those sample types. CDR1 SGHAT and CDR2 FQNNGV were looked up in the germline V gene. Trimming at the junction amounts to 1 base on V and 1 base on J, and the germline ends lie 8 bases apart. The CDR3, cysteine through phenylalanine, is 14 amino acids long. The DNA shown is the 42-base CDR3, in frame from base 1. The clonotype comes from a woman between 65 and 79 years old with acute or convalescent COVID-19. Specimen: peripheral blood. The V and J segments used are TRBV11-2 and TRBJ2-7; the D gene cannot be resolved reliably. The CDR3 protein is CASSLVDSSYEQYF. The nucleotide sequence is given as TGTGCCAGCAGCTTAGTTGACTCATCCTACGAGCAGTACTTC.